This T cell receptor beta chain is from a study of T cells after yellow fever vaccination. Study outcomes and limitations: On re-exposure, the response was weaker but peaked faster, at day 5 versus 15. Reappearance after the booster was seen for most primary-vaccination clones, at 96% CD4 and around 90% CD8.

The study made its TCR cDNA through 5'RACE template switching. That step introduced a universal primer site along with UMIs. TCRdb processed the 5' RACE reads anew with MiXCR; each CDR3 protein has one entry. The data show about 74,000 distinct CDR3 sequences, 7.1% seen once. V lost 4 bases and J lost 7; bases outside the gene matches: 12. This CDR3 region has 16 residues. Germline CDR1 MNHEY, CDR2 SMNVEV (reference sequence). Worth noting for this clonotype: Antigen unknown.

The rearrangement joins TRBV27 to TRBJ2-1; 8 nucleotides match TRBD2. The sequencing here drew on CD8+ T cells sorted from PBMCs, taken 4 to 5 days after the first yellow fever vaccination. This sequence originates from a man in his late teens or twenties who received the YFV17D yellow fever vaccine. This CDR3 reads CASSSLAGWKRNEQFF. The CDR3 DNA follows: TGTGCCAGCAGTTCCTTAGCGGGATGGAAAAGGAATGAGCAGTTCTTC.